Listed below are T cell receptor beta chains from one sample, sequenced in a study of T cell responses to AZD1222 COVID-19 vaccine. The assay was immunoSEQ multiplex PCR, and TCRdb's table has in-frame clones only and misses some. The data contain more than 85,000 clones, approximately 85% of them seen just once; the ten biggest clones take up roughly 13%. Here the sequenced sample was peripheral blood, taken on day 0 of MenACWY control vaccination. Receptors were obtained from an adult in good health. Both conserved end residues are part of each CDR3. The D gene is left open where the match is weak. A clone size is listed for some rows: how often the clone was seen (once, few, many), or a class if it is expanded.

size,J,V,D,CDR3,DNA
-,TRBJ2-2,TRBV15,-,CATSFGRGIGELFF,TGTGCCACCAGCTTCGGCCGGGGAATAGGGGAGCTGTTTTTT
-,TRBJ2-1,TRBV10-2,-,CASSDNEQFF,TGCGCCAGCAGTGATAATGAGCAGTTCTTC
once,TRBJ1-1,TRBV5-1,TRBD1,CASRLDRVPTEAFF,TGCGCCAGCAGATTGGACAGGGTCCCCACTGAAGCTTTCTTT
-,TRBJ1-4,TRBV9,TRBD1,CASSVGDSEKLFF,TGTGCCAGCAGCGTAGGGGACAGCGAAAAACTGTTTTTT
-,TRBJ1-2,TRBV29-1,-,CSVWISGGAQGYTF,TGCAGCGTTTGGATTAGCGGGGGCGCTCAGGGCTACACCTTC
-,TRBJ2-2,TRBV7-2,TRBD1,CASSLDRDRGNTGELFF,TGTGCCAGCAGCTTGGACCGGGACAGGGGGAACACCGGGGAGCTGTTTTTT
once,TRBJ2-7,TRBV6-5,-,CASSYSRAGSAYEQYF,TGTGCCAGCAGTTACTCGAGGGCAGGGTCGGCCTACGAGCAGTACTTC
-,TRBJ1-1,TRBV29-1,-,CSVLWGGRYTEAFF,TGCAGCGTGCTGTGGGGGGGTAGGTACACTGAAGCTTTCTTT
-,TRBJ2-5,TRBV29-1,TRBD2,CSVALAGGETQYF,TGCAGCGTTGCACTAGCGGGAGGTGAGACCCAGTACTTC
once,TRBJ1-1,TRBV7-2,-,CASSLDRQNTEAFF,TGTGCCAGCAGCTTAGACAGGCAAAACACTGAAGCTTTCTTT
-,TRBJ2-7,TRBV6-5,TRBD2,CASTELGGSYEQYF,TGTGCCAGCACCGAACTCGGGGGGAGCTACGAGCAGTACTTC
-,TRBJ1-1,TRBV4-1,-,CASSHANTEAFF,TGCGCCAGCAGCCACGCCAACACTGAAGCTTTCTTT
-,TRBJ1-1,TRBV19,-,CASKRRETNTEAFF,TGTGCCAGTAAACGGCGGGAAACGAACACTGAAGCTTTCTTT
-,TRBJ2-1,TRBV11-3,TRBD2,CASSLEGTAGYYNEQFF,TGTGCCAGCAGCTTAGAAGGAACAGCGGGATACTACAATGAGCAGTTCTTC
-,TRBJ1-5,TRBV18,-,CASSPPEGDWGQPQHF,TGTGCCAGCTCACCACCCGAGGGGGACTGGGGTCAGCCCCAGCATTTT
-,TRBJ1-6,TRBV30,-,CAWSGGQTSSYNSPLHF,TGTGCCTGGAGTGGTGGACAGACGAGCTCCTATAATTCACCCCTCCACTTT
-,TRBJ2-1,TRBV6-6,-,CASSSAGSYNEQFF,TGTGCCAGCAGTAGCGCCGGGAGCTACAATGAGCAGTTCTTC
-,TRBJ1-4,TRBV4-3,TRBD1,CASSKEGGTGGEKLFF,TGCGCCAGCAGCAAGGAGGGGGGGACAGGGGGCGAAAAACTGTTTTTT
-,TRBJ1-2,TRBV28,TRBD1,CASSLNYGLDRGSRYTF,TGTGCCAGCAGTTTGAATTACGGGTTGGACAGGGGTTCGCGCTACACCTTC
-,TRBJ2-7,TRBV11-2,-,CASTHPRGPLSPREQYF,TGTGCCAGCACCCACCCACGAGGGCCACTGTCGCCTCGTGAGCAGTACTTC
-,TRBJ2-7,TRBV11-2,TRBD1,CASSLGSGTGGREQYF,TGTGCCAGCAGCTTGGGGTCCGGGACAGGGGGTCGCGAGCAGTACTTC
-,TRBJ2-2,TRBV5-6,-,CASSLADEGYTGELFF,TGTGCCAGCAGCTTGGCTGACGAGGGGTACACCGGGGAGCTGTTTTTT
-,TRBJ1-1,TRBV19,-,CASSIELNTEAFF,TGTGCCAGTAGTATCGAGTTGAACACTGAAGCTTTCTTT
-,TRBJ1-5,TRBV9,-,CASSVRGMNEPQHF,TGTGCCAGCAGCGTCCGGGGAATGAATGAGCCCCAGCATTTT
-,TRBJ1-6,TRBV4-3,TRBD1,CASSQTTRTGGNSPLHF,TGCGCCAGCAGCCAGACCACAAGGACAGGGGGTAATTCACCCCTCCACTTT
-,TRBJ1-6,TRBV5-5,-,CASSKGELNSPLHF,TGTGCCAGCAGCAAGGGGGAGTTAAATTCACCCCTCCACTTT
once,TRBJ1-4,TRBV15,TRBD1,CATSPGTGTDEKLFF,TGTGCCACCAGCCCTGGGACAGGCACGGATGAAAAACTGTTTTTT
-,TRBJ1-5,TRBV28,-,CASSQPTGPGNQPQHF,TGTGCCAGCAGCCAACCTACAGGGCCCGGGAATCAGCCCCAGCATTTT
-,TRBJ2-7,TRBV28,-,CASSFPQGWDQSYEQYF,TGTGCCAGCAGTTTCCCCCAGGGTTGGGACCAGTCCTACGAGCAGTACTTC
-,TRBJ2-3,TRBV14,TRBD1,CASSSSGTGSDTQYF,TGTGCCAGCAGCTCCTCCGGGACAGGCTCAGATACGCAGTATTTT
-,TRBJ1-2,TRBV19,-,CASSILRDRYGYTF,TGTGCCAGTAGTATCCTCAGAGACCGCTATGGCTACACCTTC
-,TRBJ1-5,TRBV7-2,-,CASSPDMIQPQHF,TGTGCCAGCAGCCCGGACATGATCCAGCCCCAGCATTTT
once,TRBJ2-3,TRBV9,-,CASSPYFTDTQYF,TGTGCCAGCAGCCCTTATTTTACAGATACGCAGTATTTT
-,TRBJ1-5,TRBV5-4,-,CASSLAEGNQPQHF,TGTGCCAGCAGCTTGGCCGAGGGAAATCAGCCCCAGCATTTT
-,TRBJ2-1,TRBV2,TRBD2,CASSQVLSGGRQFF,TGTGCCAGCAGTCAGGTCCTTAGCGGGGGGAGGCAGTTCTTC
once,TRBJ1-1,TRBV6-5,-,CASRPPQSFGAEAFF,TGTGCCAGCAGACCCCCCCAGTCGTTTGGGGCTGAAGCTTTCTTT
-,TRBJ2-7,TRBV5-6,-,CASSLRGHTQYF,TGTGCCAGCAGCTTGCGGGGTCACACGCAGTACTTC
-,TRBJ1-1,TRBV3-1/TRBV3-2,TRBD1,CASSQETGGNTEAFF,TGTGCCAGCAGCCAAGAAACAGGGGGGAACACTGAAGCTTTCTTT
-,TRBJ1-6,TRBV7-8,-,CASSNAAGGEGWSPLHF,TGTGCCAGCAGCAACGCCGCCGGCGGGGAGGGGTGGTCACCCCTCCACTTT
-,TRBJ2-5,TRBV2,TRBD1,CASSALPGQGGETQYF,TGTGCCAGCAGTGCCCTACCGGGACAGGGGGGAGAGACCCAGTACTTC
-,TRBJ2-5,TRBV7-2,-,CASSSAGSQETQYF,TGTGCCAGCAGCTCCGCAGGGAGCCAAGAGACCCAGTACTTC
-,TRBJ1-1,TRBV7-2,-,CASSQLLRGTEAFF,TGTGCCAGCAGCCAATTATTGAGAGGCACTGAAGCTTTCTTT
-,TRBJ1-1,TRBV5-1,-,CASSLEQGVTEAFF,TGCGCCAGCAGCTTGGAACAGGGTGTCACTGAAGCTTTCTTT
-,TRBJ2-7,TRBV29-1,-,CSVEGGGFSYEQYF,TGCAGCGTTGAGGGGGGAGGCTTCTCCTACGAGCAGTACTTC
-,TRBJ2-7,TRBV4-2,TRBD1,CASRRAGGSYEQYF,TGTGCCAGCAGGCGTGCAGGGGGCTCCTACGAGCAGTACTTC